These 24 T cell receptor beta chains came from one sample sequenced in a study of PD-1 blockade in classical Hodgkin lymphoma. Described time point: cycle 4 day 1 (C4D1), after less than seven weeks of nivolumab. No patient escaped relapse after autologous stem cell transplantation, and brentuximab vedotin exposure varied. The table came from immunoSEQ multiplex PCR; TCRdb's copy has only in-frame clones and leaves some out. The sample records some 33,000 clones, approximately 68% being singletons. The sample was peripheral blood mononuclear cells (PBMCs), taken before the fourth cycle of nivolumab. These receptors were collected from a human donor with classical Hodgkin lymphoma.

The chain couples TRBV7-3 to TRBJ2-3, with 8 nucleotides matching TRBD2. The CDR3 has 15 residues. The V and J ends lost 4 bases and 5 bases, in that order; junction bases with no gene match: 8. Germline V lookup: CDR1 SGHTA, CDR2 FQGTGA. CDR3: CASSSIGGAGDTQYF. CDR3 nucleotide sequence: TGTGCCAGCAGCTCAATCGGGGGGGCCGGAGATACGCAGTATTTT.

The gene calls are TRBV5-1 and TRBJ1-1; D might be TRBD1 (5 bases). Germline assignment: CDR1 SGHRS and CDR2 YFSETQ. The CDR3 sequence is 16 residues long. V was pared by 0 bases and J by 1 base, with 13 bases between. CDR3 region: CASSLGRVGANTEAFF. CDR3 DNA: TGCGCCAGCAGCTTGGGACGAGTAGGGGCGAACACTGAAGCTTTCTTT. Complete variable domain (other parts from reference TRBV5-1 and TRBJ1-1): KAGVTQTPRYLIKTRGQQVTLSCSPISGHRSVSWYQQTPGQGLQFLFEYFSETQRNKGNFPGRFSGRQFSNSRSEMNVSTLELGDSALYLCASSLGRVGANTEAFFGQGTRLTVV.

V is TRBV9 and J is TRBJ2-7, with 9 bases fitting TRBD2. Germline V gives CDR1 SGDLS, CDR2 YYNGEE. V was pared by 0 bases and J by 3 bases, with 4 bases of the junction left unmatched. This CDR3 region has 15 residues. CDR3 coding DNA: TGTGCCAGCAGCGTAGGAGCTAGCGGGGTCTACGAGCAGTACTTC. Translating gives CASSVGASGVYEQYF.

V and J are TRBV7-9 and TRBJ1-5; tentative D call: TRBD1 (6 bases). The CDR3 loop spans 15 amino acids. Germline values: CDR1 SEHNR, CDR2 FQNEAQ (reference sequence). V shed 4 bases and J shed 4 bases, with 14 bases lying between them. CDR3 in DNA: TGTGCCAGCAGCTCGACGACAGGCGCAAATCAGCCCCAGCATTTT. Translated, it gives CASSSTTGANQPQHF.

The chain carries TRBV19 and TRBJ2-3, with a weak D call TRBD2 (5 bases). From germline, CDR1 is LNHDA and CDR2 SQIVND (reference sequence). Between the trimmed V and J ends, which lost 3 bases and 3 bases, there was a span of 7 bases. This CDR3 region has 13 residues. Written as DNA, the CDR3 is TGTGCCAGTAGTATCCGGACTACAGATACGCAGTATTTT. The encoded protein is CASSIRTTDTQYF. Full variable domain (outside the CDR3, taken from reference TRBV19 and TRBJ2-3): DGGITQSPKYLFRKEGQNVTLSCEQNLNHDAMYWYRQDPGQGLRLIYYSQIVNDFQKGDIAEGYSVSREKKESFPLTVTSAQKNPTAFYLCASSIRTTDTQYFGPGTRLTVL.

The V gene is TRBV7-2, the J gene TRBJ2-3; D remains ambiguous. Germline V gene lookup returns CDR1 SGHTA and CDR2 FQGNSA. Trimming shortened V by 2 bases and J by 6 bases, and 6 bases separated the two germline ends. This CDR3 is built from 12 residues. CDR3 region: CASSLLMDTQYF. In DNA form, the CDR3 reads TGTGCCAGCAGCTTATTGATGGATACGCAGTATTTT.

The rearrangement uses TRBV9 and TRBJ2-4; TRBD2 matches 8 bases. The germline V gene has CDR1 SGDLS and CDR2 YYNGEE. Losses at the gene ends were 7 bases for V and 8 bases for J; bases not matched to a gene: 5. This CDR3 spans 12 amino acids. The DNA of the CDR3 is TGTGCCAGCGGAGCGGGGGAGGACATTCAGTACTTC. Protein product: CASGAGEDIQYF.

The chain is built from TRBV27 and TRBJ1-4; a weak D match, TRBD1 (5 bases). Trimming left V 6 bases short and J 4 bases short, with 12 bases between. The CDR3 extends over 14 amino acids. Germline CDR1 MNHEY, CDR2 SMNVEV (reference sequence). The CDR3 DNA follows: TGTGCCAGCAGAAGGACACCTTTTAATGAAAAACTGTTTTTT. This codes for CASRRTPFNEKLFF.

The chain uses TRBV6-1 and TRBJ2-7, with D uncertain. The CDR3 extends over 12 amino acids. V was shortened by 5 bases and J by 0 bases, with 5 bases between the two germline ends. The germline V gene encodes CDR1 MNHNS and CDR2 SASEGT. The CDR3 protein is CASSIRSYEQYF. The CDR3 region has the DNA TGTGCCAGCAGTATCCGCTCCTACGAGCAGTACTTC.

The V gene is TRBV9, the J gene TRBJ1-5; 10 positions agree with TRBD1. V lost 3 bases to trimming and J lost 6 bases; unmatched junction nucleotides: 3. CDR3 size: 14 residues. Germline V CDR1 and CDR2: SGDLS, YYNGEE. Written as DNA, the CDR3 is TGTGCCAGCAGCGCGGGGACAGGGGTTCAGCCCCAGCATTTT. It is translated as CASSAGTGVQPQHF.

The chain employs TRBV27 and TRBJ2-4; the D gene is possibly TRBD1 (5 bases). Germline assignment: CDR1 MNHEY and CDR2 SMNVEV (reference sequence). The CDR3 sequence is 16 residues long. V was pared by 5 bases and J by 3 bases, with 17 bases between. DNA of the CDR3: TGTGCCAGCAGTAGCAGACAGCCAGACCTCAAAAACATTCAGTACTTC. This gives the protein CASSSRQPDLKNIQYF.

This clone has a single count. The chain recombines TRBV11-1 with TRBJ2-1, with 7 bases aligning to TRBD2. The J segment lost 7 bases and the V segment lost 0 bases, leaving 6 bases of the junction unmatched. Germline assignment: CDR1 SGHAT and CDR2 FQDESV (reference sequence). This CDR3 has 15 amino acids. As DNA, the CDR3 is TGTGCCAGCAGCTTAGCGGCGGGAGCGCGGAATGAGCAGTTCTTC. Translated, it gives CASSLAAGARNEQFF.

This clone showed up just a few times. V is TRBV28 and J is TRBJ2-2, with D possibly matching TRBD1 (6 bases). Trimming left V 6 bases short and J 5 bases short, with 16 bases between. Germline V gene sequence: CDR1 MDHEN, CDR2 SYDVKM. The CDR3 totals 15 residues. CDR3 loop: CASRIRTERTGELFF. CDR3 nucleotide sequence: TGTGCCAGCAGGATAAGGACAGAACGGACCGGGGAGCTGTTTTTT.

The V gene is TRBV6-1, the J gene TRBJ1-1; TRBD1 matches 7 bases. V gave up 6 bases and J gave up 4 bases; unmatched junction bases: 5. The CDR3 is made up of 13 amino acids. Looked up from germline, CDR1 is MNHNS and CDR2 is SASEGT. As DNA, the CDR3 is TGTGCCAGCAGAGCAGGGGGTGTCACTGAAGCTTTCTTT. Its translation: CASRAGGVTEAFF.

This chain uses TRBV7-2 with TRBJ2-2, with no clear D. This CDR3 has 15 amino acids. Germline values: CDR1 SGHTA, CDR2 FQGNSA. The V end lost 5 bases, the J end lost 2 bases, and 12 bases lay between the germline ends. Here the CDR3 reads CASSRPTDNTGELFF. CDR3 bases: TGTGCCAGCAGCCGCCCAACGGACAACACCGGGGAGCTGTTTTTT.

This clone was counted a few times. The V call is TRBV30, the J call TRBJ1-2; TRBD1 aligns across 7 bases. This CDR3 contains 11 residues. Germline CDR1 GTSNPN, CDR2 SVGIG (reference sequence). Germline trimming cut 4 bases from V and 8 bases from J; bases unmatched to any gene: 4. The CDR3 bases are TGTGCCTGGAATCGACAGGGAGGCTACACCTTC. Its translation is CAWNRQGGYTF.

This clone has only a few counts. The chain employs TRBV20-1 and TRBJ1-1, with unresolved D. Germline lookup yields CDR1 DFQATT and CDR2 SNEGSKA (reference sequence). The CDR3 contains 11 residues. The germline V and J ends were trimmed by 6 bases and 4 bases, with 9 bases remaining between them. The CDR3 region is CSAEFITEAFF. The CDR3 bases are TGCAGTGCCGAGTTCATCACTGAAGCTTTCTTT.

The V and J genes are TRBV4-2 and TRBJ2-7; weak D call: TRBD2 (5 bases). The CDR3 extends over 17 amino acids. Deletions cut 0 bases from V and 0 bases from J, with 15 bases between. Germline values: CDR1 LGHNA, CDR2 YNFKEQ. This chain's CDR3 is CASSQDLTGRSSYEQYF. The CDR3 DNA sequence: TGTGCCAGCAGCCAAGATTTGACGGGAAGGAGCTCCTACGAGCAGTACTTC.

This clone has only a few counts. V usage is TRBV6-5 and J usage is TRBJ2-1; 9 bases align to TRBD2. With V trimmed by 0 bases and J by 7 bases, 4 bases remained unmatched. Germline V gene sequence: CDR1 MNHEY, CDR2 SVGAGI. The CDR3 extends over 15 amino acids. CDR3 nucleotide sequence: TGTGCCAGCAGTTACTCTGCGGGAGGGAGGAATGAGCAGTTCTTC. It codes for CASSYSAGGRNEQFF.

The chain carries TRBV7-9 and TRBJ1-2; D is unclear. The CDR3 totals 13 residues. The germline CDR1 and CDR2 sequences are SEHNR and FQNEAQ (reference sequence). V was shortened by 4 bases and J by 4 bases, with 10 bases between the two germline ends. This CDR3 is CASSSWGIYGYTF. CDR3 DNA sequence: TGTGCCAGCAGCTCGTGGGGAATCTATGGCTACACCTTC.

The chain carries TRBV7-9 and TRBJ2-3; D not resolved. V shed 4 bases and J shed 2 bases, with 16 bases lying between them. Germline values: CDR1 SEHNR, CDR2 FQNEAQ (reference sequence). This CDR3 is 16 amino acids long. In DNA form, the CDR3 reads TGTGCCAGCAGCTCCCGACTCCTTTTAAACACAGATACGCAGTATTTT. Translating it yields CASSSRLLLNTDTQYF.

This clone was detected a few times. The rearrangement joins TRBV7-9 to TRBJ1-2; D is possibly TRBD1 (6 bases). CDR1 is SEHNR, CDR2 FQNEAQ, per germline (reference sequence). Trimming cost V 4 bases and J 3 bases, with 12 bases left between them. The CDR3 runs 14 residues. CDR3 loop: CASSSGQTDYGYTF. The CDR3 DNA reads TGTGCCAGCAGCTCCGGACAGACTGACTATGGCTACACCTTC. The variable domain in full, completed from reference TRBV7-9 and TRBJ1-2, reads DTGVSQNPRHKITKRGQNVTFRCDPISEHNRLYWYRQTLGQGPEFLTYFQNEAQLEKSRLLSDRFSAERPKGSFSTLEIQRTEQGDSAMYLCASSSGQTDYGYTFGSGTRLTVV.

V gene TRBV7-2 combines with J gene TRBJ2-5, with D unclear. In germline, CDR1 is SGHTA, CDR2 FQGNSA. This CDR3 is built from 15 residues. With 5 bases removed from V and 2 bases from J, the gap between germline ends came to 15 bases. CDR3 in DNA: TGTGCCAGCAGCCCAAGGGCAGTTCTACAAGAGACCCAGTACTTC. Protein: CASSPRAVLQETQYF.

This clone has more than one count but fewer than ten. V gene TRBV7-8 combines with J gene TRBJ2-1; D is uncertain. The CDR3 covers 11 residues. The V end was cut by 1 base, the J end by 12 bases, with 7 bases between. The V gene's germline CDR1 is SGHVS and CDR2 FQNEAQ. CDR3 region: CASSLGIRQFF. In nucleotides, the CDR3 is TGTGCCAGCAGCTTAGGTATCAGGCAGTTCTTC.